This T cell receptor (beta chain) appears in the sequencing data of a study of CD8+ T cells in alopecia areata. Study background: Treated individuals took tofacitinib by mouth, 5 to 10 mg twice daily.

Sequencing used cDNA as its template, made by extracting RNA and reverse transcribing it. Sequenced by immunoSEQ multiplex PCR; TCRdb stores in-frame clones only, minus some. This table holds about 190,000 clones, around 56% found once. Stated treatment: oral pan-JAK inhibitor, 5-10 mg twice daily. Regarding this clone: Its antigen is not identified.

Findings and caveats of the study: The study found that many expanded lesional clones persisted in scalp and blood during tofacitinib. Higher clonality than in normal scalp was seen in lesional scalp, especially alopecia totalis/universalis.

Trimming took 1 base from V and 5 from J; bases not matched to a gene: 4. Germline V CDR1 and CDR2: MNHNS, SASEGT. This CDR3 is built from 14 residues. This chain links TRBV6-1 with TRBJ2-5; the match to TRBD2 covers 7 bases. The starting material was CD4+ T cells sorted from blood, obtained at week 4, from a patient treated with tofacitinib. The sequence derives from a human donor with alopecia areata. CDR3 amino acids: CASSEEQGGETQYF. CDR3 bases: TGTGCCAGCAGTGAAGAGCAGGGAGGGGAGACCCAGTACTTC.